This is a list of T cell receptor beta chains from one sample in a study of metastatic and nonmetastatic thyroid tumors. TCRdb re-processed the PCR reads through MiXCR. The table records 31,000 or so clones, less than 30% of them present only once. Sequenced sample: blood. The receptor source for this set is a female donor with papillary thyroid cancer or a benign thyroid nodule (not recorded which). Some clones in this sample may be carry-over from other donors' samples. Both conserved end residues are part of each CDR3. Each record gives: V gene, D gene, J gene, clone size, CDR3 protein, CDR3 DNA. The D gene is left open where the match is weak. Size values are once, few and many counts, or a class for expanded clones, and some rows have none.

TRBV7-9	TRBD1	TRBJ2-3	many	CASSVDRRTDTQYF	TGTGCCAGCAGCGTGGACAGGCGCACAGATACGCAGTATTTT
TRBV12-3/TRBV12-4	TRBD2	TRBJ2-2	medium-sized	CAEGSGRVTGELFF	TGTGCCGAGGGTAGCGGGAGAGTCACCGGGGAGCTGTTTTTT
TRBV24-1	TRBD1	TRBJ1-1	.	CATSSGTGDTEAFF	TGTGCCACCAGTTCCGGGACAGGGGACACTGAAGCTTTCTTT
TRBV11-2	TRBD2	TRBJ2-1	.	CASRHEGRLAADKQFF	TGTGCCAGCAGACACGAGGGGAGACTAGCGGCGGATAAGCAGTTCTTC
TRBV19	.	TRBJ1-6	.	CASSIAFGTHSPLHF	TGTGCCAGTAGTATTGCGTTCGGGACACATTCACCCCTCCACTTT
TRBV14	.	TRBJ1-1	many	CASSQDFPGSEAFF	TGTGCCAGCAGCCAAGACTTCCCAGGGTCTGAAGCTTTCTTT
TRBV19	TRBD2	TRBJ2-3	few	CASGVAGVGDTQYF	TGTGCCAGTGGCGTAGCGGGAGTGGGGGATACGCAGTATTTT
TRBV27	.	TRBJ2-1	few	CASSVPGTGRQWQFF	TGTGCCAGCAGTGTTCCCGGGACGGGGCGCCAGTGGCAGTTCTTC
TRBV6-1	TRBD2	TRBJ2-7	.	CASSEYSGSSYEQYF	TGTGCCAGCAGTGAATACAGCGGGAGCTCCTACGAGCAGTACTTC
TRBV6-2/TRBV6-3	TRBD2	TRBJ2-7	.	CASSRTSGRTVSYEQYF	TGTGCCAGCAGTAGAACTAGCGGGAGGACCGTATCCTACGAGCAGTACTTC
TRBV29-1	.	TRBJ1-3	many	CSALGGWGSGNTIYF	TGCAGCGCTCTCGGGGGATGGGGCTCTGGAAACACCATATATTTT
TRBV20-1	TRBD2	TRBJ2-7	.	CSAMTSGTDEQYF	TGCAGTGCTATGACTAGCGGGACGGACGAGCAGTACTTC
TRBV4-2	TRBD1	TRBJ1-5	.	CASSRGQGINSNQPQHF	TGTGCCAGCAGCCGGGGACAGGGAATTAATAGCAATCAGCCCCAGCATTTT
TRBV29-1	.	TRBJ1-2	many	CSVEDKYSNYGYTF	TGCAGCGTTGAAGATAAATACAGCAACTATGGCTACACCTTC
TRBV20-1	.	TRBJ1-2	.	CSARDYRDNYGYTF	TGCAGTGCTAGAGATTACAGGGACAACTATGGCTACACCTTC
TRBV6-2/TRBV6-3	.	TRBJ2-7	few	CASRSSSHEQYF	TGTGCCAGCAGATCGAGCTCCCACGAGCAGTACTTC
TRBV7-6	TRBD2	TRBJ2-1	.	CASSLVGSGSGGYNEQFF	TGTGCCAGCAGCCTAGTCGGTTCTGGTAGCGGGGGGTACAATGAGCAGTTCTTC
TRBV10-3	TRBD2	TRBJ2-7	.	CAISGRIDRTSGSDEQYF	TGTGCCATCAGTGGGAGGATCGATAGGACTAGCGGGAGCGACGAGCAGTACTTC
TRBV11-2	TRBD1	TRBJ2-5	many	CASSLRQGGETQYF	TGTGCCAGCAGCCTCCGACAGGGGGGAGAGACCCAGTACTTC
TRBV20-1	.	TRBJ1-1	.	CSAYRDTEAFF	TGCAGTGCTTACAGGGACACTGAAGCTTTCTTT
TRBV20-1	.	TRBJ2-5	once	CSARDQGGMTQYF	TGCAGTGCTAGAGATCAAGGGGGTATGACCCAGTACTTC
TRBV14	.	TRBJ2-7	.	CASSPQSGRSYEQYF	TGTGCCAGCAGCCCCCAGTCAGGGAGGTCCTACGAGCAGTACTTC
TRBV5-6	.	TRBJ1-5	.	CASSLAAANQPQHF	TGTGCCAGCAGCTTGGCGGCAGCTAATCAGCCCCAGCATTTT